Presented here are 18 T cell receptor beta chains from one specimen sequenced in a study of blood T cell repertoires in COVID-19. The table came from immunoSEQ multiplex PCR; TCRdb's copy has only in-frame clones and leaves some out. The sample carries 200,000 to 250,000 clones, over 80% recorded once. Sequenced sample: peripheral blood. Receptors originate from a woman between 70 and 85 years old with active or convalescent COVID-19.

The DNA for the CDR3 is TGTGCCAGCAGTTCCTCAGTGGGCGGGGGGAATGAGCAGTTCTTC. It specifies CASSSSVGGGNEQFF. The chain combines TRBV6-6 with TRBJ2-1, with TRBD2 matching 8 bases. This CDR3 comprises 15 residues. The junction had 9 bases not matched to a gene; V was cut back by 4 bases and J by 7 bases. The V gene's germline CDR1 is MNHNY and CDR2 SVGAGI (reference sequence).

V gene TRBV5-4 combines with J gene TRBJ1-2, with no clear D. V was shortened by 5 bases and J by 2 bases, with 16 bases between the two germline ends. This CDR3 is built from 15 residues. Germline values: CDR1 SGHNT, CDR2 YYREEE (reference sequence). The CDR3: CASSPGHFLNYGYTF. The CDR3 coding sequence is TGTGCCAGCAGTCCTGGGCACTTTTTAAACTATGGCTACACCTTC.

The rearrangement uses TRBV11-2 and TRBJ1-5; D is uncertain. Trimming took 4 bases from V and 5 from J, leaving 9 bases between them. Germline loops: CDR1 SGHAT, CDR2 FQNNGV. The CDR3 totals 13 residues. The DNA of the CDR3 is TGTGCCAGCAGCTCGTGGAGGGATCAGCCCCAGCATTTT. Its protein is CASSSWRDQPQHF.

The chain employs TRBV28 and TRBJ2-7; 7 nucleotides align to TRBD2. Trimming took 11 bases from V and 2 from J; bases not matched to a gene: 15. Per germline, CDR1 MDHEN and CDR2 SYDVKM. This CDR3 is built from 15 residues. The CDR3 loop is CAAGQVRAGTYEQYF. For the CDR3, the DNA is TGTGCCGCCGGACAAGTGCGAGCGGGGACCTACGAGCAGTACTTC.

The chain links TRBV2 to TRBJ2-5; tentatively, D is TRBD2 (6 bases). The CDR3 covers 14 residues. V shed 5 bases and J shed 2 bases, with 12 bases lying between them. Looked up from germline, CDR1 is SNHLY and CDR2 is FYNNEI. The CDR3 DNA reads TGTGCCAGCAGTATCTCGGCGGGGCAAGAGACCCAGTACTTC. It yields the protein CASSISAGQETQYF.

The V and J genes are TRBV7-9 and TRBJ2-1, with TRBD2 matching 9 bases. The CDR3 covers 16 residues. Unmatched junction bases numbered 13, after V lost 6 bases and J lost 7 bases. Per the germline V gene, CDR1 is SEHNR and CDR2 is FQNEAQ (reference sequence). CDR3 nucleotide sequence: TGTGCCAGCAGTCGAGATGGCGGGCTAGCGGGAAATGAGCAGTTCTTC. Its translation: CASSRDGGLAGNEQFF.

V and J are TRBV5-1 and TRBJ1-5; D call uncertain. Germline V gene lookup returns CDR1 SGHRS and CDR2 YFSETQ. CDR3 length: 15 residues. The ends were cut back, 0 bases at V and 6 bases at J, with 13 bases in the middle. In nucleotides, the CDR3 is TGCGCCAGCAGCTTGGAGAACGCGGAGGGTCAGCCCCAGCATTTT. Translated: CASSLENAEGQPQHF.

The chain combines TRBV7-8 with TRBJ1-2; TRBD1 matches 7 bases. The length of the CDR3 is 13 residues. V lost 7 bases and J lost 5; bases outside the gene matches: 7. Germline loops: CDR1 SGHVS, CDR2 FQNEAQ. The CDR3 loop reads CASTPTGWYGYTF. DNA for the CDR3: TGTGCCAGCACCCCGACAGGGTGGTATGGCTACACCTTC.

V is TRBV12-3 or TRBV12-4 and J is TRBJ1-4; 7 nucleotides agree with TRBD1. This CDR3 is 13 amino acids long. J lost 15 bases, V lost 3 bases, and 10 bases had no gene match. DNA for the CDR3: TGTGCCAGCAGTTTCTTCAGCGGCCAGGGGGTGTTTTTT. Its protein product is CASSFFSGQGVFF.

The chain recombines TRBV21-1 with TRBJ2-2; TRBD2 is taken as the D call from the table, unchecked against the DNA. TRBV21-1 is designated a pseudogene. The CDR3 sequence is 17 residues long. DNA of the CDR3: TGTGCCAGCAGCAAAGGGCGAGGGCGGATGGACACCGGGGAGCTGTTTTTT. It specifies CASSKGRGRMDTGELFF.

J is TRBJ2-1 and V is TRBV5-6, with D unresolved. Germline V gives CDR1 SGHDT, CDR2 YYEEEE. Trimming removed 2 bases from V and 2 bases from J, with 11 bases in between. This CDR3 has 15 amino acids. This chain's CDR3 is CASSLGVQTYNEQFF. For the CDR3, the DNA is TGTGCCAGCAGCTTAGGAGTTCAAACCTACAATGAGCAGTTCTTC.

This chain joins TRBV14 and TRBJ1-6; 7 bases agree with TRBD1. V dropped 4 bases and J dropped 0; count of bases not matched to a gene: 12. The CDR3 has 19 residues. Germline CDR1 SGHDN, CDR2 FVKESK. CDR3 in amino acids: CASSPTSRGSLSYNSPLHF. The CDR3 nucleotides read TGTGCCAGCAGCCCTACTTCCAGGGGGTCTCTCTCCTATAATTCACCCCTCCACTTT.

This clone has a single count. The gene calls are TRBV7-2 and TRBJ2-3, with 9 bases that match TRBD1. CDR3 length equals 14 residues. Germline V lookup: CDR1 SGHTA, CDR2 FQGNSA. Trimming at V came to 5 bases and at J to 5 bases, leaving 5 bases not matched to a gene. CDR3 in DNA: TGTGCCAGCAGCCCCTGGACAGGGGTAGATACGCAGTATTTT. Its translation: CASSPWTGVDTQYF.

The V gene is TRBV6-5, the J gene TRBJ1-2; D is possibly TRBD1 (5 bases). CDR1 and CDR2 from the germline V gene are MNHEY and SVGAGI. The CDR3 consists of 11 residues. V shed 7 bases and J shed 7 bases, with 10 bases lying between them. The CDR3 coding sequence is TGTGCCAGCACAGGGAACAGTGGCTACACCTTC. Its protein product is CASTGNSGYTF.

The CDR3: CASSEGTGGNYEQYF. The CDR3 coding sequence is TGCGCCAGCAGTGAAGGGACAGGGGGTAACTACGAGCAGTACTTC. V usage is TRBV10-2 and J usage is TRBJ2-7, with 11 positions matching TRBD1. The CDR3 covers 15 residues. J gave up 3 bases and V 3 bases, and 4 bases lay outside the gene matches. Germline lookup yields CDR1 WSHSY and CDR2 SAAADI.

This clone was seen just once. This chain connects TRBV18 to TRBJ1-5; 9 nucleotides line up with TRBD1. V lost 4 bases, J lost 7 bases, and 5 bases stayed unmatched. In germline, CDR1 is KGHSH, CDR2 LQKENI. The CDR3 is made up of 14 amino acids. The CDR3 loop reads CASSLGTGRQPQHF. The CDR3 region has the DNA TGTGCCAGCTCACTCGGGACAGGGAGGCAGCCCCAGCATTTT. Variable domain in full (rest from reference TRBV18 and TRBJ1-5): NAGVMQNPRHLVRRRGQEARLRCSPMKGHSHVYWYRQLPEEGLKFMVYLQKENIIDESGMPKERFSAEFPKEGPSILRIQQVVRGDSAAYFCASSLGTGRQPQHFGDGTRLSIL.

The V call is TRBV15, the J call TRBJ1-4, with D unclear. Germline values: CDR1 LNHNV, CDR2 YYDKDF (reference sequence). The CDR3 sequence is 13 residues long. V gave up 0 bases and J gave up 8 bases, with 7 bases separating them. The CDR3: CATSRDHKEKLFF. DNA of the CDR3: TGTGCCACCAGCAGAGATCACAAGGAAAAACTGTTTTTT.

This clone has just a few counts. CDR3 DNA sequence: TGTGCCAGCAGCTTGGAGGGACAGGGTGTAAGGTCGTACGAGCAGTACTTC. It is translated as CASSLEGQGVRSYEQYF. The V gene is TRBV5-6, the J gene TRBJ2-7; TRBD1 aligns across 9 bases. Germline V gene lookup returns CDR1 SGHDT and CDR2 YYEEEE. CDR3 size: 17 residues. J was trimmed by 4 bases and V by 0 bases; bases with no gene match: 11.